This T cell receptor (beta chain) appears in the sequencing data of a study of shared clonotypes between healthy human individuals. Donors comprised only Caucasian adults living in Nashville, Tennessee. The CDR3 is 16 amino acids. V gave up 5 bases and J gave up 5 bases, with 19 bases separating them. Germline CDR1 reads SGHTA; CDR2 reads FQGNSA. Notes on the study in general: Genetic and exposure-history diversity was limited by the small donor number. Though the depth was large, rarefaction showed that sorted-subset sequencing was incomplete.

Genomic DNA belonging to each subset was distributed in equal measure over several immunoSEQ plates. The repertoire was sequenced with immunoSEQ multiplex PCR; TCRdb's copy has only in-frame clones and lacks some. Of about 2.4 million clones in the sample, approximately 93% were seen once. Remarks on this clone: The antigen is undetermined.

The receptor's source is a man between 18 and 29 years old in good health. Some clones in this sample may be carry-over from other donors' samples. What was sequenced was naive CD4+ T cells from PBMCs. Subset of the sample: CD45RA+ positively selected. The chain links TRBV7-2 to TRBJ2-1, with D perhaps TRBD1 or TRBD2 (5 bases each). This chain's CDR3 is CASSRRPHGTNNEQFF. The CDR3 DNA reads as TGTGCCAGCAGCCGTCGACCCCACGGGACCAACAATGAGCAGTTCTTC.